The 4 T cell receptor beta chains listed next were all sequenced from one sample in a study of blood T cell repertoires in COVID-19. Only in-frame clones appear in the TCRdb table, and some are missing; sequencing was by immunoSEQ multiplex PCR. The sample holds some 300,000 clones, 88% seen once. The sequenced sample was PBMCs or T cells enriched from blood (not recorded which). The source of these receptors is a woman in her fifties or sixties in a cohort exposed to, infected with or recovered from COVID-19 (not recorded which).

V usage is TRBV29-1 and J usage is TRBJ2-3, with a tentative D call TRBD2 (6 bases). V shed 6 bases and J shed 3 bases, with 10 bases lying between them. CDR1 and CDR2 from the germline V gene are SQVTM and ANQGSEA. This CDR3 region has 12 residues. The CDR3 region is CSVSSATDTQYF. The CDR3 DNA reads as TGCAGCGTGTCTAGCGCTACAGATACGCAGTATTTT.

The chain couples TRBV19 to TRBJ2-5; possible D gene TRBD1, 6 bases. Germline values: CDR1 LNHDA, CDR2 SQIVND (reference sequence). CDR3 length: 15 amino acids. Trimming took off 5 bases at V and 2 bases at J, with 15 bases between the two ends. CDR3 in amino acids: CASSPRGREQETQYF. The CDR3 DNA follows: TGTGCCAGTAGTCCCAGGGGAAGGGAGCAAGAGACCCAGTACTTC. The entire variable domain, with the rest obtained from reference TRBV19 and TRBJ2-5, is as follows: DGGITQSPKYLFRKEGQNVTLSCEQNLNHDAMYWYRQDPGQGLRLIYYSQIVNDFQKGDIAEGYSVSREKKESFPLTVTSAQKNPTAFYLCASSPRGREQETQYFGPGTRLLVL.

The rearrangement uses TRBV6-5 and TRBJ2-7; no firm D call. V lost 7 bases to trimming and J lost 0 bases, with 10 bases between them. The germline gives CDR1 MNHEY, CDR2 SVGAGI. The CDR3 has 13 amino acids. The CDR3 protein is CASKRDFSYEQYF. The CDR3 region has the DNA TGTGCCAGCAAGCGAGACTTCTCCTACGAGCAGTACTTC.

This chain connects TRBV10-3 to TRBJ2-1; tentative D call: TRBD2 (5 bases). The ends were cut back, 7 bases at V and 9 bases at J, with 13 bases in the middle. The length of the CDR3 is 12 residues. Germline-derived CDR1 and CDR2 are ENHRY and SYGVKD. CDR3 amino acids: CAINGIGGEQFF. CDR3 nucleotides: TGTGCCATCAATGGGATCGGAGGTGAGCAGTTCTTC.